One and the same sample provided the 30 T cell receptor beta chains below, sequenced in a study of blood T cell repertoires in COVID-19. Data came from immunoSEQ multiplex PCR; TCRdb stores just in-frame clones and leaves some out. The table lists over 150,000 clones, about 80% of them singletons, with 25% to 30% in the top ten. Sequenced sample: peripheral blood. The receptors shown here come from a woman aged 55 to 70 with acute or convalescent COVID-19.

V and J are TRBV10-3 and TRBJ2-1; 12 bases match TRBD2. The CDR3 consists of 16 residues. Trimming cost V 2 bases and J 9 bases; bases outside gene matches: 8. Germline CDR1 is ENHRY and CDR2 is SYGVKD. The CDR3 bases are TGTGCCATCAGTGAGCCCCCTAGCGGGGGGGCAGGTGAGCAGTTCTTC. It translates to CAISEPPSGGAGEQFF.

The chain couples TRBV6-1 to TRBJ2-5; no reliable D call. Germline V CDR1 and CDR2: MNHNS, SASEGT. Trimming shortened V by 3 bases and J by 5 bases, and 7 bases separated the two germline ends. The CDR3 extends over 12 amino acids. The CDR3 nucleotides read TGTGCCAGCAGTGAGTTCAGGGAGACCCAGTACTTC. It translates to CASSEFRETQYF.

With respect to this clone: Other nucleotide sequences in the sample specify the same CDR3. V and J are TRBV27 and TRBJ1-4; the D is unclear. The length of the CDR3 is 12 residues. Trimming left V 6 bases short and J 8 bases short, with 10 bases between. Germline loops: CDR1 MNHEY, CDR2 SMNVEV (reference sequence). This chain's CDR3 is CASSSGGEKLFF. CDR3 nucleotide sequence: TGTGCCAGCAGCTCTGGAGGGGAAAAACTGTTTTTT.

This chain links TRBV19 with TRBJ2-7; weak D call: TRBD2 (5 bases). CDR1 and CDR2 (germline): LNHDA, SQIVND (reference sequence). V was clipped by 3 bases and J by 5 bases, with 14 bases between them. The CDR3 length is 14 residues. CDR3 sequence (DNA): TGTGCCAGTAGTATTGCCCCGGGGTTGGACGAGCAGTACTTC. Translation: CASSIAPGLDEQYF.

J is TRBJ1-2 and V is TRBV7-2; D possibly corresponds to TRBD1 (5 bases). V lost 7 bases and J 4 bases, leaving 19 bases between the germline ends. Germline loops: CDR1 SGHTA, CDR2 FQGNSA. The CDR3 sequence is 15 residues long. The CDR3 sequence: CASTPQRGDSYGYTF. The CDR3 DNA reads TGTGCCAGCACCCCACAGCGGGGGGATAGCTATGGCTACACCTTC. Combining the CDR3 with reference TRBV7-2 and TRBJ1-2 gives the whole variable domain GAGVSQSPSNKVTEKGKDVELRCDPISGHTALYWYRQSLGQGLEFLIYFQGNSAPDKSGLPSDRFSAERTGGSVSTLTIQRTQQEDSAVYLCASTPQRGDSYGYTFGSGTRLTVV.

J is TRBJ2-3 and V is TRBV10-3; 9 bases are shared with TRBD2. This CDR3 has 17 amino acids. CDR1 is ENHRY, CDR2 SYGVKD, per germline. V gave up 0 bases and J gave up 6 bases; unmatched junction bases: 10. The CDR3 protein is CAISESYGGGADDTQYF. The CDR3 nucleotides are TGTGCCATCAGTGAGTCGTACGGCGGGGGGGCAGACGATACGCAGTATTTT.

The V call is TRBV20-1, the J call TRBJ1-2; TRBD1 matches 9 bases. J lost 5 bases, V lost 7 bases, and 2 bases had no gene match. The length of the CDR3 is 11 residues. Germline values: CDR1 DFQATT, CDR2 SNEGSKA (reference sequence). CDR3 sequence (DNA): TGCAGTGGGGACAGGGCATATGGCTACACCTTC. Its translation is CSGDRAYGYTF.

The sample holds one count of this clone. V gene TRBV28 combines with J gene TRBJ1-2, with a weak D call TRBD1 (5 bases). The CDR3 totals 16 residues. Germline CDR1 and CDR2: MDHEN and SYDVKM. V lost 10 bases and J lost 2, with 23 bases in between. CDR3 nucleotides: TGTGCCACCGCGCGTAGCGGGGCAGAGAAGAACTATGGCTACACCTTC. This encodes CATARSGAEKNYGYTF.

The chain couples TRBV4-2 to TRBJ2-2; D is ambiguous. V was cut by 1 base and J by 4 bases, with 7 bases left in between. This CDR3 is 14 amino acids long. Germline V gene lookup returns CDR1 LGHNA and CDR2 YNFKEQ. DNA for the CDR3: TGTGCCAGCAGCCAAGCGGTACTCACCGGGGAGCTGTTTTTT. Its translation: CASSQAVLTGELFF.

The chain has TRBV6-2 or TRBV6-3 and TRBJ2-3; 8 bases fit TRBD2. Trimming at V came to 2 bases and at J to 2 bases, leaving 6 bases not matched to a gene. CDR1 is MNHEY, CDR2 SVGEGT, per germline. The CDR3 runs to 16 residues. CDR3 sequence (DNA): TGTGCCAGCAGTTACCCGTGGCGGGGGGTCACAGATACGCAGTATTTT. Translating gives CASSYPWRGVTDTQYF.

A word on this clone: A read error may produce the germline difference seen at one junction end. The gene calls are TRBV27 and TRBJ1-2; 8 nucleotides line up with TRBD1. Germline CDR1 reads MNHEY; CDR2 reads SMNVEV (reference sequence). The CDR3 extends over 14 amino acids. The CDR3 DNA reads TGTGCCAGCAGTCTATCGACCGGGACAGGCGGCTACACCTTC. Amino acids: CASSLSTGTGGYTF.

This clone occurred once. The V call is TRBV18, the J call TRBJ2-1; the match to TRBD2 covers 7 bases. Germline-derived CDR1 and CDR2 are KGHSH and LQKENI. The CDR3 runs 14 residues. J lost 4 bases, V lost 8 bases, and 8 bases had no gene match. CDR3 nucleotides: TGTGCCAGCCGGAGCGGGACTGAATACAATGAGCAGTTCTTC. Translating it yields CASRSGTEYNEQFF.

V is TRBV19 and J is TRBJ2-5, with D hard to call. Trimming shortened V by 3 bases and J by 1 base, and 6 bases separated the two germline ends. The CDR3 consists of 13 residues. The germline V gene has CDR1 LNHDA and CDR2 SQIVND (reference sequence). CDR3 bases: TGTGCCAGTAGTATGGTAGTCCAAGAGACCCAGTACTTC. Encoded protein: CASSMVVQETQYF. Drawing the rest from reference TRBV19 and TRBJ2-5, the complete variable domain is DGGITQSPKYLFRKEGQNVTLSCEQNLNHDAMYWYRQDPGQGLRLIYYSQIVNDFQKGDIAEGYSVSREKKESFPLTVTSAQKNPTAFYLCASSMVVQETQYFGPGTRLLVL.

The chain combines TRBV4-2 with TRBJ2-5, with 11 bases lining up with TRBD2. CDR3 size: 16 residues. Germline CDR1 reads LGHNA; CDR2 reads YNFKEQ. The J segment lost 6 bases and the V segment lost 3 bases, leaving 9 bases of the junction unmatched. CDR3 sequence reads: CASSQPTSGGQQTQYF. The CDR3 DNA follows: TGTGCCAGCAGCCAGCCAACTAGCGGGGGTCAGCAGACCCAGTACTTC.

The CDR3 bases are TGTGCCAGCAGTTACTCGACAGGGAGCAATCAGCCCCAGCATTTT. Translation: CASSYSTGSNQPQHF. The chain couples TRBV6-5 to TRBJ1-5; 7 bases align to TRBD1. CDR1 and CDR2 (germline): MNHEY, SVGAGI. The CDR3 covers 15 residues. Germline trimming cut 0 bases from V and 1 base from J; bases unmatched to any gene: 0.

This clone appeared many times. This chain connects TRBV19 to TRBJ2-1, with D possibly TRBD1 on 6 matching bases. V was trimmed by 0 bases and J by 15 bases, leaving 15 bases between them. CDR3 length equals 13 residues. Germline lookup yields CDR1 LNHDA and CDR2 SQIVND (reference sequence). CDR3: CASSIETQGKRFF. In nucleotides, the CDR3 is TGTGCCAGTAGTATAGAGACACAGGGCAAGCGGTTCTTC.

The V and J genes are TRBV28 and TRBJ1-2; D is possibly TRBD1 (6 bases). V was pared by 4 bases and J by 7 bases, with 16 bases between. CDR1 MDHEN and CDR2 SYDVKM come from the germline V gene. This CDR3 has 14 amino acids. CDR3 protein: CASSSPGGGGGYTF. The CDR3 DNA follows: TGTGCCAGCAGTTCCCCAGGAGGGGGGGGTGGCTACACCTTC.

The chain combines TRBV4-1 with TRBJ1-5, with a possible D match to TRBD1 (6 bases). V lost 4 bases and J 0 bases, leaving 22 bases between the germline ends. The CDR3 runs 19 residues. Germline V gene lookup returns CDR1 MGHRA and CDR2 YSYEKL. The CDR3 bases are TGCGCCAGCAGCCGCGCCGTCGGACAGCGGGGTCTTAGCAATCAGCCCCAGCATTTT. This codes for CASSRAVGQRGLSNQPQHF.

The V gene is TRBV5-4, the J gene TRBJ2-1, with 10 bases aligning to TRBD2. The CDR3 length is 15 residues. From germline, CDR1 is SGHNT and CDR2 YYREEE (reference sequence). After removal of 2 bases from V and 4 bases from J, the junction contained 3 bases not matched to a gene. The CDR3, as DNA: TGTGCCAGCAGCTTAGCGGGGGGGAGGTACAATGAGCAGTTCTTC. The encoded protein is CASSLAGGRYNEQFF. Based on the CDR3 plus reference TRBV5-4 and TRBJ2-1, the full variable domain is ETGVTQSPTHLIKTRGQQVTLRCSSQSGHNTVSWYQQALGQGPQFIFQYYREEENGRGNFPPRFSGLQFPNYSSELNVNALELDDSALYLCASSLAGGRYNEQFFGPGTRLTVL.

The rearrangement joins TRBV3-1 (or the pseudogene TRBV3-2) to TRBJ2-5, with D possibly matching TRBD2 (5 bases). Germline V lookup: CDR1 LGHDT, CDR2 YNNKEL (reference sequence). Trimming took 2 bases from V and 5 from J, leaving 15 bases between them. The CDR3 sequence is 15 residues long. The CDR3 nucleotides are TGTGCCAGCAGCCAACTCGGACGGAGAGGGGAGACCCAGTACTTC. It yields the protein CASSQLGRRGETQYF.

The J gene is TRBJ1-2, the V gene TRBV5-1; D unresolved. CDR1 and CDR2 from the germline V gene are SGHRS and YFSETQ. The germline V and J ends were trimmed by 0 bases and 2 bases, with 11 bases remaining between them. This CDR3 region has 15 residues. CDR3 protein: CASSLAEASNYGYTF. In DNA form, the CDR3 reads TGCGCCAGCAGCTTGGCCGAGGCTAGCAACTATGGCTACACCTTC.

The CDR3 here is CASSPTDSPGYSPLHF. The CDR3 region has the DNA TGTGCCAGCAGTCCGACAGACTCCCCGGGCTATTCACCCCTCCACTTT. The chain carries TRBV27 and TRBJ1-6; maybe TRBD1 (5 bases). V was clipped by 5 bases and J by 8 bases, with 19 bases between them. CDR3 length: 16 amino acids. Germline CDR1 MNHEY, CDR2 SMNVEV (reference sequence).

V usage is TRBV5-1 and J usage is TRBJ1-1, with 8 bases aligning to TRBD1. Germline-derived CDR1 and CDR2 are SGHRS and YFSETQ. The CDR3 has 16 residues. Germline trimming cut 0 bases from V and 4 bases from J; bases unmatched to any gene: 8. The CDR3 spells CASSLGGGQAATEAFF. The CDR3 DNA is TGCGCCAGCAGCTTGGGAGGGGGACAGGCGGCCACTGAAGCTTTCTTT.

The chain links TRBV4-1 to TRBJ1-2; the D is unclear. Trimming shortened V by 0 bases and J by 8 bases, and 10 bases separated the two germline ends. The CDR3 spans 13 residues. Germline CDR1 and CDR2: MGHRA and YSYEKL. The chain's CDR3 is CASSQDSLFGYTF. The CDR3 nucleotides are TGCGCCAGCAGCCAAGATTCACTTTTCGGCTACACCTTC.

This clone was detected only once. The CDR3 bases are TGTGCCAGTAGGGGTAATAGCGGGGTAGAGACCCAGTACTTC. Protein: CASRGNSGVETQYF. The chain employs TRBV19 and TRBJ2-5; TRBD2 aligns across 8 bases. CDR1 is LNHDA and CDR2 is SQIVND in the germline V gene (reference sequence). CDR3 size: 14 residues. The junction had 7 bases not matched to a gene; V was cut back by 6 bases and J by 4 bases. Drawing the rest from reference TRBV19 and TRBJ2-5, the complete variable domain is DGGITQSPKYLFRKEGQNVTLSCEQNLNHDAMYWYRQDPGQGLRLIYYSQIVNDFQKGDIAEGYSVSREKKESFPLTVTSAQKNPTAFYLCASRGNSGVETQYFGPGTRLLVL.

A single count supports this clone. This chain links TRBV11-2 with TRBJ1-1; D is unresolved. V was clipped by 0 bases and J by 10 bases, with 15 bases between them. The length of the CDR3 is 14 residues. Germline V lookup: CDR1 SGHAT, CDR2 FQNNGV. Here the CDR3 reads CASSLDNGLPLAFF. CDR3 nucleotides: TGTGCCAGCAGCTTAGATAACGGTCTACCCCTAGCTTTCTTT.

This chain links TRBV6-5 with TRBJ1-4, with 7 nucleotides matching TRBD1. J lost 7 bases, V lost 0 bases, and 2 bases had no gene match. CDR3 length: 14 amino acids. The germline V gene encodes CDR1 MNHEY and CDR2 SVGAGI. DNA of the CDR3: TGTGCCAGCAGTTACTCGACAGGGCTTGAAAAACTGTTTTTT. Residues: CASSYSTGLEKLFF.

The CDR3 is CASTSMNGGHQYF. CDR3 in DNA: TGTGCCAGCACCTCCATGAACGGGGGGCATCAGTATTTT. This chain connects TRBV5-6 to TRBJ2-3, with D possibly being TRBD2 (7 bases). CDR1 and CDR2 (germline): SGHDT, YYEEEE. Trimming left V 6 bases short and J 12 bases short, with 20 bases between. The length of the CDR3 is 13 residues. The full variable domain, with the rest looked up from reference TRBV5-6 and TRBJ2-3, is DAGVTQSPTHLIKTRGQQVTLRCSPKSGHDTVSWYQQALGQGPQFIFQYYEEEERQRGNFPDRFSGHQFPNYSSELNVNALLLGDSALYLCASTSMNGGHQYFGPGTRLTVL.

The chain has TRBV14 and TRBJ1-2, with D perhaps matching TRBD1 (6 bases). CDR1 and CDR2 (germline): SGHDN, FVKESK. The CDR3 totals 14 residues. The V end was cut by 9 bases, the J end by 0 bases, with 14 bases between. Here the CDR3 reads CARRDIFANYGYTF. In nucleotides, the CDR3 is TGTGCCAGAAGGGACATATTTGCTAACTATGGCTACACCTTC.

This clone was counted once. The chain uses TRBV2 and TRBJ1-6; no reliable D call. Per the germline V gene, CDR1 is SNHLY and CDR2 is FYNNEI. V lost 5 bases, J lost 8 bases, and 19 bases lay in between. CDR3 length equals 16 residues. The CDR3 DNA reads TGTGCCAGCAGTCTTGCGGGCCGGGAGTCCTATTCACCCCTCCACTTT. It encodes CASSLAGRESYSPLHF.